The 16 T cell receptor beta chains presented below share a single source sample, sequenced in a study of T cells in Graves' hyperthyroidism and ophthalmopathy. RNA transcripts provided the source from which TCR beta CDR3 regions were amplified. When the TCR CDR3 underwent first-round RT-PCR, the HTBI primer set was used. TCRdb analysed the multiplex PCR reads with MiXCR anew, one entry per CDR3 protein. The profile shows roughly 400,000 distinct CDR3 sequences, 25% of them singletons. Input material: blood. Receptors originate from a man between 50 and 59 years old with Graves' hyperthyroidism.

This rearrangement joins TRBV18 to TRBJ2-1, with 8 bases that match TRBD2. Trimming took 6 bases from V and 5 from J; bases not matched to a gene: 3. The germline gives CDR1 KGHSH, CDR2 LQKENI. This CDR3 comprises 13 residues. This CDR3 reads CASSLAGHNEQFF. The CDR3 coding sequence is TGTGCCAGCTCCCTAGCGGGCCACAATGAGCAGTTCTTC.

This clonotype came up a few times. The chain combines TRBV6-1 with TRBJ2-7; maybe TRBD2 (6 bases). CDR3 length equals 13 residues. Germline CDR1 and CDR2: MNHNS and SASEGT. Trimming cost V 8 bases and J 6 bases, with 17 bases left between them. This CDR3 is CASSTRGFGEQYF. The CDR3 coding sequence is TGTGCCAGCTCGACTAGGGGTTTTGGCGAGCAGTACTTC.

V gene TRBV25-1 combines with J gene TRBJ2-7; weak D call: TRBD2 (7 bases). The germline gives CDR1 MGHDK, CDR2 SYGVNS. The CDR3 is 14 residues long. Trimming took off 6 bases at V and 1 base at J, with 13 bases between the two ends. The CDR3 DNA reads as TGTGCCAGCAGGGGGGGGCAGGCGTCCTACGAGCAGTACTTC. It translates to CASRGGQASYEQYF.

The chain links TRBV5-5 to TRBJ2-3; D is perhaps TRBD2 (6 bases). Germline-derived CDR1 and CDR2 are SGHKS and YYEKEE (reference sequence). Deletions cut 7 bases from V and 3 bases from J, with 12 bases between. The CDR3 consists of 13 residues. The CDR3 DNA is TGTGCCAGCGGCCGGGGGATGACAGATACGCAGTATTTT. Translated, it gives CASGRGMTDTQYF.

This clonotype occurred a few times. The J gene is TRBJ1-1, the V gene TRBV6-1; D unclear. Per the germline V gene, CDR1 is MNHNS and CDR2 is SASEGT. The CDR3 runs 11 residues. V was trimmed by 7 bases and J by 4 bases, leaving 7 bases between them. For the CDR3, the DNA is TGTGCCAGCATTCGGGCCACTGAAGCTTTCTTT. Its protein product is CASIRATEAFF.

This clonotype was counted a few times. The rearrangement joins TRBV30 to TRBJ2-1, with 8 bases fitting TRBD2. Germline trimming cut 5 bases from V and 10 bases from J; bases unmatched to any gene: 7. The germline gives CDR1 GTSNPN, CDR2 SVGIG (reference sequence). This CDR3 has 12 residues. Here the CDR3 DNA reads TGTGCCTGGGACAAAGGCGGGAGGGAGCAGTTCTTC. This sequence encodes CAWDKGGREQFF.

The gene calls are TRBV9 and TRBJ1-1; no definite D call. V gave up 3 bases and J gave up 4 bases, with 16 bases separating them. CDR1 SGDLS and CDR2 YYNGEE come from the germline V gene. CDR3 length: 15 residues. The CDR3 bases are TGTGCCAGCAGCGCCAGCGTACACCCGGGCACTGAAGCTTTCTTT. Translating it yields CASSASVHPGTEAFF.

The J gene is TRBJ1-2, the V gene TRBV19; tentatively, D is TRBD1 (5 bases). Germline-derived CDR1 and CDR2 are LNHDA and SQIVND (reference sequence). The CDR3 sequence is 15 residues long. Trimming removed 0 bases from V and 4 bases from J, with 12 bases in between. CDR3 sequence (DNA): TGTGCCAGTAGTATAGAGGGCCCTGGGGCCTATGGCTACACCTTC. Protein product: CASSIEGPGAYGYTF.

There are a few counts of this clonotype. The chain employs TRBV10-3 and TRBJ2-3; 8 bases are a match to TRBD1. The V gene's germline CDR1 is ENHRY and CDR2 SYGVKD. This CDR3 has 13 amino acids. The ends lost 3 bases at V and 10 bases at J; junction bases unmatched: 6. This chain's CDR3 is CAISEGTGESQYF. CDR3 bases: TGTGCCATCAGTGAAGGGACAGGAGAGTCGCAGTATTTT.

CDR3 protein: CASSLGGDPEVGANVLTF. The DNA for the CDR3 is TGCGCCAGCAGCTTGGGTGGGGACCCCGAAGTTGGGGCCAACGTCCTGACTTTC. The chain couples TRBV5-1 to TRBJ2-6; either TRBD1 or TRBD2 may supply D (5 bases each). Trimming left V 0 bases short and J 3 bases short, with 16 bases between. Germline-derived CDR1 and CDR2 are SGHRS and YFSETQ. The CDR3 extends over 18 amino acids.

This clonotype appeared a few times. V and J are TRBV20-1 and TRBJ2-3, with 11 bases identical to TRBD2. Germline V gene sequence: CDR1 DFQATT, CDR2 SNEGSKA (reference sequence). V trimming: 5 bases; J trimming: 0 bases; junction bases outside the gene matches: 4. CDR3 length: 15 amino acids. DNA for the CDR3: TGCAGTGCTTCGACTAGCGGGGCCAGCACAGATACGCAGTATTTT. Its translation: CSASTSGASTDTQYF.

The gene calls are TRBV11-3 and TRBJ2-2; D assignment may be TRBD1 or TRBD2 (5 bases each). This CDR3 contains 16 residues. The V and J ends lost 7 bases and 7 bases respectively, with 22 bases between them. Germline V CDR1 and CDR2: SGHNT, YENEEA. This chain's CDR3 is CASTLTGADPNGELFF. Written as DNA, the CDR3 is TGTGCCAGCACCTTGACCGGGGCAGACCCAAACGGGGAGCTGTTTTTT.

This clonotype appeared once. V usage is TRBV13 and J usage is TRBJ1-1; 11 positions agree with TRBD1. The CDR3 has 17 residues. Germline values: CDR1 PRHDT, CDR2 FYEKMQ (reference sequence). With 5 bases clipped from V and 1 base from J, the junction kept 9 bases outside the gene matches. The CDR3 DNA sequence: TGTGCCAGCAGCAAGTCCGGGACAGGGGGTCAGAACACTGAAGCTTTCTTT. Protein product: CASSKSGTGGQNTEAFF.

This clonotype has a handful of counts. The J gene is TRBJ1-3, the V gene TRBV9; perhaps TRBD1 as D (6 bases). Germline CDR1 and CDR2: SGDLS and YYNGEE. The CDR3 covers 16 residues. The ends were cut back, 0 bases at V and 0 bases at J, with 10 bases in the middle. The CDR3 reads CASSVGQGNSGNTIYF. In DNA form, the CDR3 reads TGTGCCAGCAGCGTAGGCCAGGGGAACTCTGGAAACACCATATATTTT.

The sample holds many counts of this clonotype. A junction end diverges from the germline sequence, so it may reflect a read error. This chain joins TRBV7-7 and TRBJ2-1, with no clear D. Germline values: CDR1 SSHAT, CDR2 FNYEAQ (reference sequence). The CDR3 is 14 amino acids. Here the CDR3 reads CASSLLDGRGEQFF. CDR3 DNA: TGTGCTAGCAGCTTATTAGACGGTAGAGGAGAGCAGTTCTTC.

This clonotype appeared a few times. The chain links TRBV4-1 to TRBJ2-3; 12 nucleotides align to TRBD2. With V trimmed by 4 bases and J by 2 bases, 4 bases remained unmatched. The CDR3 is made up of 16 amino acids. Germline assignment: CDR1 MGHRA and CDR2 YSYEKL. The chain's CDR3 is CASSLTSGRITDTQYF. In nucleotides, the CDR3 is TGCGCCAGCAGCCTAACTAGCGGGAGGATCACAGATACGCAGTATTTT.